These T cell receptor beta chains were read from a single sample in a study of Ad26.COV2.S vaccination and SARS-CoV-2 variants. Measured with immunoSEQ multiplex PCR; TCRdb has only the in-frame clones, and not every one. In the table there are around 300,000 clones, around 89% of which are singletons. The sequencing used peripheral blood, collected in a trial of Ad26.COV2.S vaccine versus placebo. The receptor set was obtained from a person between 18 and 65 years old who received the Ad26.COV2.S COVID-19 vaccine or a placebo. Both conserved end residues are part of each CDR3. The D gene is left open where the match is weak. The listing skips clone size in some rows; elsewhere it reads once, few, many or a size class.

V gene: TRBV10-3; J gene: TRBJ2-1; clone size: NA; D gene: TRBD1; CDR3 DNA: TGTGCCATTTGGACAGGGAGGTACAATGAGCAGTTCTTC; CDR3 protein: CAIWTGRYNEQFF
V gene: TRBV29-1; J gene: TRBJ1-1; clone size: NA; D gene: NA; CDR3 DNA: TGCAGCGTTGTATCCAACCCTGAAGCTTTCTTT; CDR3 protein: CSVVSNPEAFF
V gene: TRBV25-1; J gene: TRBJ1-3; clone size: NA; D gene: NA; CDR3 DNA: TGTGCCAGCAGTGACAGTACTGGAAACACCATATATTTT; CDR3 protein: CASSDSTGNTIYF
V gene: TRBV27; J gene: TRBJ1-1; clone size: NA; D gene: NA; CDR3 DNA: TGTGCCAGCAGTTTATCGACCAGCGCGAACACTGAAGCTTTCTTT; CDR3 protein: CASSLSTSANTEAFF
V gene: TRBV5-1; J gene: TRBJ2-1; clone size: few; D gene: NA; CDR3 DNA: TGCGCCAGCAGCGAGAGCGGGTCTTTAGGCGAGCAGTTCTTC; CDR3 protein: CASSESGSLGEQFF
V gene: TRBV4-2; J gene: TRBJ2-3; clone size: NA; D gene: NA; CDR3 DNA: TGTGCCAGCAGCCAAGATCCGGGGGAAGCGACAGATACGCAGTATTTT; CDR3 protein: CASSQDPGEATDTQYF
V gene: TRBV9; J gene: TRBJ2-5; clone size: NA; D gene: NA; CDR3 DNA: TGTGCCAGCAGCGTAGGCGACGCCCTCGGCGAGACCCAGTACTTC; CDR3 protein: CASSVGDALGETQYF
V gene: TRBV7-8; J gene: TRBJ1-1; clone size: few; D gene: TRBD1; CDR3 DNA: TGTGCCAGCAGCGGGACAGGGGCCTCAATGAACACTGAAGCTTTCTTT; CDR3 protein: CASSGTGASMNTEAFF
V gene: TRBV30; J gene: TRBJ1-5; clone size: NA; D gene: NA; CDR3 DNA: TGTGCCTGGAGTGGTCAGGGGAGTCAGCCCCAGCATTTT; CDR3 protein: CAWSGQGSQPQHF
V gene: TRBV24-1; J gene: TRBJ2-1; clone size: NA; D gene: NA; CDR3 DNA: TGTGCCACCAGTGCCGGGGGCTCCTACAATGAGCAGTTCTTC; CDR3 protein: CATSAGGSYNEQFF
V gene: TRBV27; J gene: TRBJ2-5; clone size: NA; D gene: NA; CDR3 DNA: TGTGCCAGCAGTTTATCCGGCGTACGCCAAGAGACCCAGTACTTC; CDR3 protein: CASSLSGVRQETQYF
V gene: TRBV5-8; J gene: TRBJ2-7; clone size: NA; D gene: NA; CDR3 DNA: TGTGCCAGCAGCTTGGCCGGGGGGCTCGGCTACGAGCAGTACTTC; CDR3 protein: CASSLAGGLGYEQYF
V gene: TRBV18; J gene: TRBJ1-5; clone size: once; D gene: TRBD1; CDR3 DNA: TGTGCCAGCTCAACCTCGGGACAGTATCAGCCCCAGCATTTT; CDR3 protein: CASSTSGQYQPQHF
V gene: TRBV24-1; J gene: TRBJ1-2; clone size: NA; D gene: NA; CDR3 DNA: TGTGCCACCAGTGATCCCCCCCGCTATGGCTACACCTTC; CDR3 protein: CATSDPPRYGYTF
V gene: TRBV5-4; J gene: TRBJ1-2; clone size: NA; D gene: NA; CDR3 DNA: TGTGCCAGCAGGCCTGGGGGGGATAACTATGGCTACACCTTC; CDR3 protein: CASRPGGDNYGYTF
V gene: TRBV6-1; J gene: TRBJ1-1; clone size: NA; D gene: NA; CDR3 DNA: TGTGCCAGCAGTGATGGGCAGGGAGCTTTCTTT; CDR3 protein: CASSDGQGAFF
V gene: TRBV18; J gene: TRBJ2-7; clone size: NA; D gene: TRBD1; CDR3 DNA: TGTGCCAGCTCACCACCAGGGGGCCGGACCTACGAGCAGTACTTC; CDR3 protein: CASSPPGGRTYEQYF
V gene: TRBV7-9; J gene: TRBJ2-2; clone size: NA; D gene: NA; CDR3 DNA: TGTGCCAGCAGCTACGGACAGTTGTACGCCGGGGAGCTGTTTTTT; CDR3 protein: CASSYGQLYAGELFF
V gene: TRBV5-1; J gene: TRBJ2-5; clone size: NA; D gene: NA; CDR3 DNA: TGCGCCAGCAGCTTGGGGCTGGGGGTCCTGCAAGAGACCCAGTACTTC; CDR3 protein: CASSLGLGVLQETQYF
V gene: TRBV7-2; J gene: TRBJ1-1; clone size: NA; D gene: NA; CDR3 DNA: TGTGCCAGCAGCTTAGTAGGTGACAGAAAGATGAACACTGAAGCTTTCTTT; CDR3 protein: CASSLVGDRKMNTEAFF
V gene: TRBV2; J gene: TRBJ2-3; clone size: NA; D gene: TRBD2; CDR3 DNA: TGTGCCAGCAGCGATATTCCCAAATTTGGGACTAGCGGAAAAACAGATACGCAGTATTTT; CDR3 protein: CASSDIPKFGTSGKTDTQYF
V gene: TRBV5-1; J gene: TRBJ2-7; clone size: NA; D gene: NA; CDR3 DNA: TGCGCCAGCAGCCCCGACATCGACCTAGCGTCCTACGAGCAGTACTTC; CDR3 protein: CASSPDIDLASYEQYF
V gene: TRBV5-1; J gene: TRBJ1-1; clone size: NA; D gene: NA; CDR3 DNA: TGCGCCAGCAGCTTGGAGGACCGCGGGCTCGCGGGGATTACGTTAGCTTTCTTT; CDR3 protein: CASSLEDRGLAGITLAFF
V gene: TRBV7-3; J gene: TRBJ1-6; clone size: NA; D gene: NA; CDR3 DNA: TGTGCCAGCAGCTTAAGGGGAAGCTCCTATAATTCACCCCTCCACTTT; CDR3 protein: CASSLRGSSYNSPLHF
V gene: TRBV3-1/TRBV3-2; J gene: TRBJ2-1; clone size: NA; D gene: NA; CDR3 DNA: TGTGCCAGCAGCCCCCCCGTCAGGGTAAGGTTTGATAGGAATGAGCAGTTCTTC; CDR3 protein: CASSPPVRVRFDRNEQFF
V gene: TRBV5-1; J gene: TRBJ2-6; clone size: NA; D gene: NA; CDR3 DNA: TGCGCCAGCAGCTCCAGGTCTGGGGCCAACGTCCTGACTTTC; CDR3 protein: CASSSRSGANVLTF
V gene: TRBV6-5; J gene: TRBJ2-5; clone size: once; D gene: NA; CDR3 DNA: TGTGCCAGCAGCATACTAGGCGTTAAAGAGACCCAGTACTTC; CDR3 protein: CASSILGVKETQYF
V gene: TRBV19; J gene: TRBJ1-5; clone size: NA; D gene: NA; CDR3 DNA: TGTGCCAGTAGTGCTGGCAATCAGCCCCAGCATTTT; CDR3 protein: CASSAGNQPQHF
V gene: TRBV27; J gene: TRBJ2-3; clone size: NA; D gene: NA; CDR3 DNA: TGTGCCAGCAGTTTATCGGGACGTTCGGCACGGGATACGCAGTATTTT; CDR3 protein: CASSLSGRSARDTQYF